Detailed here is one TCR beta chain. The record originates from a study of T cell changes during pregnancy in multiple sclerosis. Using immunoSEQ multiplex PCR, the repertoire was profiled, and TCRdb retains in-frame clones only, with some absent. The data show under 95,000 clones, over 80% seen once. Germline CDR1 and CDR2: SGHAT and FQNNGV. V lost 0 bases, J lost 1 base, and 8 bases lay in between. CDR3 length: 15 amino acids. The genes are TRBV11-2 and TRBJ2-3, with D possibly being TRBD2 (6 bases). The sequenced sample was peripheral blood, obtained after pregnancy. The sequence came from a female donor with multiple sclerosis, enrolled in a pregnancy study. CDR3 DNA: TGTGCCAGCAGCTTAGAGCGGGGCGGCACAGATACGCAGTATTTT. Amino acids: CASSLERGGTDTQYF.